This TCR beta chain was observed in a study of early T cells in non-severe SARS-CoV-2 infection. TCRdb re-called the 5' RACE reads with MiXCR, one entry per CDR3 protein. In the table there are 70,000 or so distinct CDR3 sequences, about 9.4% of which are singletons. This clonotype occurred a few times. The J segment lost 3 bases and the V segment lost 2 bases, leaving 1 base of the junction unmatched. The length of the CDR3 is 15 residues. The germline gives CDR1 SGHTA, CDR2 FQGNSA. Sequencing was performed on whole blood, taken at baseline. The V call is TRBV7-2, the J call TRBJ2-1; 10 bases line up with TRBD2. The source is an adult who was a healthcare worker with PCR-confirmed SARS-CoV-2 infection or an uninfected control (not recorded which). CDR3: CASSLLAGVYNEQFF. CDR3 nucleotides: TGTGCCAGCAGCTTACTAGCGGGGGTCTACAATGAGCAGTTCTTC.